Sequencing of this T cell receptor beta chain was carried out in a study of CD8 T cells in Susac syndrome. When the RNA was reverse transcribed, random hexamers were used with an input of roughly 0.5 to 1 ug. immunoSEQ multiplex PCR amplified TCR beta CDR3 across 54 Vbeta, 13 Jbeta. TCRdb re-called the immunoSEQ multiplex PCR reads with MiXCR, one entry per CDR3 protein. The sample shows roughly 200,000 distinct CDR3 sequences, over 90% of them seen only once. Germline values: CDR1 SGHTA, CDR2 FQGNSA. Trimming removed 0 bases from V and 4 bases from J; junction bases left unmatched: 2. There are 15 residues in the CDR3.

The sequenced sample was CD4+ T cells from PBMCs. The source of this sequence is a human donor with multiple sclerosis. The chain has TRBV7-2 and TRBJ2-7; 11 nucleotides line up with TRBD1. The DNA of the CDR3 is TGTGCCAGCAGCTTAGCGGACAGGGGGCTATACGAGCAGTACTTC. The encoded protein is CASSLADRGLYEQYF.